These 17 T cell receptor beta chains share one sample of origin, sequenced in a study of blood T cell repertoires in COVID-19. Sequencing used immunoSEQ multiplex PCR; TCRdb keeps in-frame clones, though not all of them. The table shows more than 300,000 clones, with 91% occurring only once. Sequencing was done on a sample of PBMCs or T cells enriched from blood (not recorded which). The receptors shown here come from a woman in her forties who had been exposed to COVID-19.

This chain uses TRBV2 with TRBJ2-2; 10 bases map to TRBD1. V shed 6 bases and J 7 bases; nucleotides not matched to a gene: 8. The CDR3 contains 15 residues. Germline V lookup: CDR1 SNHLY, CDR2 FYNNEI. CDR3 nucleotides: TGTGCCAGCAGGCAGACAGGGGGCGGTATCGGGGAGCTGTTTTTT. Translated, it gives CASRQTGGGIGELFF.

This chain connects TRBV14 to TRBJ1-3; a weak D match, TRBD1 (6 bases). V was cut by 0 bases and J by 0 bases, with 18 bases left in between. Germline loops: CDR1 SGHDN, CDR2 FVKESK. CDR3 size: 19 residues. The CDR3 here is CASSQDSVWTVRSGNTIYF. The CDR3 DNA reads TGTGCCAGCAGCCAAGATTCGGTTTGGACAGTTCGCTCTGGAAACACCATATATTTT. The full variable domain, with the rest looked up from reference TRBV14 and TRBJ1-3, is EAGVTQFPSHSVIEKGQTVTLRCDPISGHDNLYWYRRVMGKEIKFLLHFVKESKQDESGMPNNRFLAERTGGTYSTLKVQPAELEDSGVYFCASSQDSVWTVRSGNTIYFGEGSWLTVV.

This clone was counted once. The CDR3 coding sequence is TGTGCCACCAGCAGACTAGCGGGGGGGACCACAGATACGCAGTATTTT. Residues: CATSRLAGGTTDTQYF. V and J are TRBV15 and TRBJ2-3; 12 bases are a match to TRBD2. CDR3 size: 16 residues. With V trimmed by 2 bases and J by 2 bases, 2 bases remained unmatched. Germline values: CDR1 LNHNV, CDR2 YYDKDF (reference sequence).

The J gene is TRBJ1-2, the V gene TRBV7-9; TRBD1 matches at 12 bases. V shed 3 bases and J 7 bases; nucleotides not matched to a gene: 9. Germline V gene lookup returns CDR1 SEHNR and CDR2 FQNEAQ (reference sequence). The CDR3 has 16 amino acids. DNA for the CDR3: TGTGCCAGCAGCTTCCCTTTGGGACAGGGGGCGCGTGGCTACACCTTC. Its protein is CASSFPLGQGARGYTF.

The CDR3 spells CASSLEPTGRYEKLFF. In DNA, the CDR3 is TGTGCCAGCAGCCTAGAACCGACAGGGAGGTACGAAAAACTGTTTTTT. This chain uses TRBV27 with TRBJ1-4; 7 bases agree with TRBD1. V shed 6 bases and J 8 bases; nucleotides not matched to a gene: 15. The CDR3 is 16 residues long. CDR1 and CDR2 from the germline V gene are MNHEY and SMNVEV (reference sequence).

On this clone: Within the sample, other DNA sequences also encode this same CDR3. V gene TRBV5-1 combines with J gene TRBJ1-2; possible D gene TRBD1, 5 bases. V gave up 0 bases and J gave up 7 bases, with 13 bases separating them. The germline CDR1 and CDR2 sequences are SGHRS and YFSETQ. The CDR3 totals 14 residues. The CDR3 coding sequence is TGCGCCAGCAGCTTGGTAGGGCAGGGAGGTGGCTACACCTTC. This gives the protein CASSLVGQGGGYTF.

The CDR3 coding sequence is TGTGCCAGCAGCTCCGGCCAATTTCAGAGGATTGAAGCTTTCTTT. Translated: CASSSGQFQRIEAFF. V gene TRBV7-9 combines with J gene TRBJ1-1; D uncertain. Germline values: CDR1 SEHNR, CDR2 FQNEAQ (reference sequence). The CDR3 loop spans 15 amino acids. Trimming took 4 bases from V and 7 from J, leaving 19 bases between them.

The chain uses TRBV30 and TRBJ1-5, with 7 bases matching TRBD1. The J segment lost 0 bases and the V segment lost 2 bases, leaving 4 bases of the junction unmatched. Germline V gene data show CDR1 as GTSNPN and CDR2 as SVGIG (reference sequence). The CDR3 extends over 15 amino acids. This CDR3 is CAWSRPGGSNQPQHF. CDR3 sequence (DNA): TGTGCCTGGAGTCGGCCAGGGGGTAGCAATCAGCCCCAGCATTTT.

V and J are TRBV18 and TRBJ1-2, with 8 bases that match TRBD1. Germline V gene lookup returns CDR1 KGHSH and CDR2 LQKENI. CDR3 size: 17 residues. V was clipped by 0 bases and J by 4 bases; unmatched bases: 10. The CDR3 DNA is TGTGCCAGCTCACCACCGGGGGGGGACAGGAGTCCCTATGGCTACACCTTC. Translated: CASSPPGGDRSPYGYTF.

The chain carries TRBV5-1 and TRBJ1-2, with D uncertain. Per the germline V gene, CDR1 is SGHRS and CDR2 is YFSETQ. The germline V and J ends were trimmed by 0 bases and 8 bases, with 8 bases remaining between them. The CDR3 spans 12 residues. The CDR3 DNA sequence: TGCGCCAGCAGCTTGGGGGGAGGAGGCTACACCTTC. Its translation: CASSLGGGGYTF.

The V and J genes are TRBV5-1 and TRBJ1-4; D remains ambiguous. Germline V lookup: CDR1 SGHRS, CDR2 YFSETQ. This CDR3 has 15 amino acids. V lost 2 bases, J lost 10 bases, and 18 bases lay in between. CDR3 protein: CASSFGPVGEGKLFF. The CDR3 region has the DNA TGCGCCAGCAGCTTTGGACCCGTCGGGGAGGGAAAACTGTTTTTT.

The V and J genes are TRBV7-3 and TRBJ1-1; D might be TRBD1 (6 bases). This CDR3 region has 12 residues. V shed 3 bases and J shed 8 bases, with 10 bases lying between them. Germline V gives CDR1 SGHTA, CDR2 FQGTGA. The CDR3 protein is CASSLSQGEAFF. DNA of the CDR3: TGTGCCAGCAGCTTGAGTCAGGGGGAAGCTTTCTTT.

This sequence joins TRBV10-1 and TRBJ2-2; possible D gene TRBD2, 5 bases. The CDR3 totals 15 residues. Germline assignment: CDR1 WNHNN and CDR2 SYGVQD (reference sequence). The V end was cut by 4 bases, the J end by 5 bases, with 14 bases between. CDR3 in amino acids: CASSAGSSGTGELFF. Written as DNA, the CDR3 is TGCGCCAGCAGTGCGGGGAGCTCGGGTACCGGGGAGCTGTTTTTT.

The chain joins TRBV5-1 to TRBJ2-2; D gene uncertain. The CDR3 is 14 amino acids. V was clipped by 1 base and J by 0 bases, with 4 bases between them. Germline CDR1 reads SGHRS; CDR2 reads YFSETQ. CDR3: CASSLTPNTGELFF. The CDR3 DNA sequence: TGCGCCAGCAGCTTGACACCGAACACCGGGGAGCTGTTTTTT.

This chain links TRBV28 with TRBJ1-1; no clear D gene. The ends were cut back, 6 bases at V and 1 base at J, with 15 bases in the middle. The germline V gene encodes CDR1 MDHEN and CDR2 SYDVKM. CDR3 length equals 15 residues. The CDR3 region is CASRLPNRENTEAFF. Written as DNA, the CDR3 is TGTGCCAGCAGGTTACCAAACCGGGAGAACACTGAAGCTTTCTTT.

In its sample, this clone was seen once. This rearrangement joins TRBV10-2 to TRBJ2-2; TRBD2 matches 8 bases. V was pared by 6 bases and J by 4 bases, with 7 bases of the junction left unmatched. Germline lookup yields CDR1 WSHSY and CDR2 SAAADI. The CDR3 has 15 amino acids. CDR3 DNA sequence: TGCGCCAGCAGAGTAGCGGGGTCACGCACCGGGGAGCTGTTTTTT. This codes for CASRVAGSRTGELFF.

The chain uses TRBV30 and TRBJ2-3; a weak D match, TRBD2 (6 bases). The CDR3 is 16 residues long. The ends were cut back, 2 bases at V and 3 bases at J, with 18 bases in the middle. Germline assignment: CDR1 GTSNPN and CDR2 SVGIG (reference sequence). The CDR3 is CAWSTSGGRGTDTQYF. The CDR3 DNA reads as TGTGCCTGGAGTACAAGCGGAGGCCGGGGGACAGATACGCAGTATTTT.